A single sample gave rise to the 10 T cell receptor beta chains below, sequenced in a study of T cells after posttransplantation cyclophosphamide. A marrow graft followed busulfan-fludarabine conditioning, with cyclophosphamide on days +3 and +4. Assay: immunoSEQ multiplex PCR; the TCRdb copy retains only in-frame clones and omits some. This repertoire lists roughly 3,300 clones without singletons; 10% to 15% sits in the top ten. The input for sequencing was PBMCs, taken after allogeneic stem cell transplant with posttransplant cyclophosphamide. The source is a female patient aged 60 or older who received an allogeneic stem cell transplant from a related donor and was CMV-positive. The T cells may partly be graft donor cells.

This clone has at least ten counts. The J gene is TRBJ1-1, the V gene TRBV18, with D hard to call. The length of the CDR3 is 14 residues. V was clipped by 4 bases and J by 1 base, with 10 bases between them. Germline V gene lookup returns CDR1 KGHSH and CDR2 LQKENI. CDR3 residues: CASSLNGANTEAFF. Written as DNA, the CDR3 is TGTGCCAGCTCACTAAACGGTGCGAACACTGAAGCTTTCTTT.

Only a few counts were recorded for this clone. The DNA of the CDR3 is TGTGCCAGCAGCGTAGGTTGGGCCCAAGAGACCCAGTACTTC. It translates to CASSVGWAQETQYF. The chain links TRBV9 to TRBJ2-5; D not certain. V lost 0 bases to trimming and J lost 1 base, with 7 bases between them. The CDR3 is 14 amino acids. Per germline, CDR1 SGDLS and CDR2 YYNGEE. Combining the CDR3 with reference TRBV9 and TRBJ2-5 gives the whole variable domain DSGVTQTPKHLITATGQRVTLRCSPRSGDLSVYWYQQSLDQGLQFLIQYYNGEERAKGNILERFSAQQFPDLHSELNLSSLELGDSALYFCASSVGWAQETQYFGPGTRLLVL.

This clone has a count of ten or more. The chain has TRBV29-1 and TRBJ1-2; 8 nucleotides agree with TRBD1. This CDR3 comprises 12 residues. With V trimmed by 6 bases and J by 7 bases, 7 bases remained unmatched. Germline V gives CDR1 SQVTM, CDR2 ANQGSEA. CDR3 in amino acids: CSVRDRNSGYTF. DNA of the CDR3: TGCAGCGTGAGGGACAGGAATAGTGGCTACACCTTC.

This clone has ten or more counts. The chain joins TRBV9 to TRBJ2-1, with 9 bases identical to TRBD2. The germline V gene encodes CDR1 SGDLS and CDR2 YYNGEE. The length of the CDR3 is 18 residues. The trim removed 4 bases at V and 8 bases at J, leaving 19 bases unmatched. CDR3 DNA: TGTGCCAGCAGCCCGAGCCCCTTCGCGGGAGGGTTATCTTATGAGCAGTTCTTC. Its translation is CASSPSPFAGGLSYEQFF.

This clone was observed at least ten times. The chain has TRBV29-1 and TRBJ1-1, with D uncertain. Deletions cut 3 bases from V and 3 bases from J, with 5 bases between. CDR1 and CDR2 from the germline V gene are SQVTM and ANQGSEA. The CDR3 extends over 11 amino acids. CDR3 sequence reads: CSVDRYTEAFF. In DNA, the CDR3 is TGCAGCGTTGACCGGTACACTGAAGCTTTCTTT.

This clone was picked up many times. The rearrangement joins TRBV11-2 to TRBJ1-2, with unresolved D. The germline V gene encodes CDR1 SGHAT and CDR2 FQNNGV. Trimming removed 5 bases from V and 8 bases from J, with 18 bases in between. The CDR3 is 14 residues long. Written as DNA, the CDR3 is TGTGCCAGCAGCCCGGGGATCGAACCACGCGGCTACACCTTC. As protein: CASSPGIEPRGYTF.

This clone was seen only a few times. The chain links TRBV5-1 to TRBJ1-2, with a weak D call TRBD1 (5 bases). This CDR3 comprises 13 residues. The germline V gene has CDR1 SGHRS and CDR2 YFSETQ. Between the trimmed V and J ends, which lost 4 bases and 7 bases, there was a span of 14 bases. CDR3 nucleotide sequence: TGCGCCAGCAGCAACGGGGGAGGTGGTGGCTACACCTTC. Protein sequence: CASSNGGGGGYTF.

This clone was seen ten or more times. The V call is TRBV12-3 or TRBV12-4, the J call TRBJ1-5; D is perhaps TRBD1 (5 bases). Trimming took 4 bases from V and 7 from J, leaving 17 bases between them. The CDR3 runs 15 residues. CDR3 sequence reads: CASSSLGGTGQPQHF. In DNA, the CDR3 is TGTGCCAGCAGTTCTTTGGGAGGAACAGGACAGCCCCAGCATTTT.

The rearrangement joins TRBV29-1 to TRBJ2-7, with D hard to call. Germline values: CDR1 SQVTM, CDR2 ANQGSEA. The V end lost 5 bases, the J end lost 4 bases, and 21 bases lay between the germline ends. The CDR3 contains 15 residues. The CDR3 DNA is TGCAGCGTTAGGTTTTCGACTTCTTATACTTACGAGCAGTACTTC. It codes for CSVRFSTSYTYEQYF.

This clone was detected many times. The V call is TRBV7-3, the J call TRBJ2-7; 9 nucleotides line up with TRBD1. Per germline, CDR1 SGHTA and CDR2 FQGTGA. The V and J ends lost 0 bases and 3 bases, in that order; junction bases with no gene match: 12. This CDR3 has 18 amino acids. The CDR3 region has the DNA TGTGCCAGCAGCTTAACAGCTACAGGGGGCGCCGCAGTCTACGAGCAGTACTTC. Amino acids: CASSLTATGGAAVYEQYF.